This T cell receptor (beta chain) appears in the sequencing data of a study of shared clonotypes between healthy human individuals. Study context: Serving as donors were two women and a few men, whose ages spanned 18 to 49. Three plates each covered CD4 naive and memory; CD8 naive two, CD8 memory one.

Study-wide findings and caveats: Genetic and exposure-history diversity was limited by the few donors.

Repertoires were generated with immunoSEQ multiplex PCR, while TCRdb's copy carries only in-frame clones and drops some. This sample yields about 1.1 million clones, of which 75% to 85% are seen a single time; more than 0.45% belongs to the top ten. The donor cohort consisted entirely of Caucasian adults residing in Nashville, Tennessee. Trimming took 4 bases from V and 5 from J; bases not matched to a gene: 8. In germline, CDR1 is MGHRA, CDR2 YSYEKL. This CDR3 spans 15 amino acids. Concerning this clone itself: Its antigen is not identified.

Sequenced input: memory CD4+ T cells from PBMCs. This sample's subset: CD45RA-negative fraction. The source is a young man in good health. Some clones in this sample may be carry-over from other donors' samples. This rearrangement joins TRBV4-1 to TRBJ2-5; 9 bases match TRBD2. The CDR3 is CASSLTSGFLETQYF. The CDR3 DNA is TGCGCCAGCAGCCTCACTAGCGGGTTCCTGGAGACCCAGTACTTC.